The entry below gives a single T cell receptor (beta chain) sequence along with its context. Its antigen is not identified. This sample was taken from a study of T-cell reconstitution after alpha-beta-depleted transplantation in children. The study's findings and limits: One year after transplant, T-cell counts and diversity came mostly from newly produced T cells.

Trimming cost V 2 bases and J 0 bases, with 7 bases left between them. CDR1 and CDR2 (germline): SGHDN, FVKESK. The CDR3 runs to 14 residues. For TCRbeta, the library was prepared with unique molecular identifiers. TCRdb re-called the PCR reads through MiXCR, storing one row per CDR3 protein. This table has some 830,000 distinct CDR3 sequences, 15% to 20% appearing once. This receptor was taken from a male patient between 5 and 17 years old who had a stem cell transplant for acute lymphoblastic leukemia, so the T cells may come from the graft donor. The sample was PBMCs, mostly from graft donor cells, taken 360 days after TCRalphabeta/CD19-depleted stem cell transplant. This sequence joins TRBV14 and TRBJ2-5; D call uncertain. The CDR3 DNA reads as TGTGCCAGCAGCCAACCGAGGTACCAAGAGACCCAGTACTTC. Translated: CASSQPRYQETQYF.